The rows below give T cell receptor beta chains drawn from one sample of a study of long-term antiretroviral therapy in people with HIV. Some clones are missing from TCRdb's copy, which holds only in-frame ones; the method was immunoSEQ multiplex PCR. In the table there are under 45,000 clones, 75% to 90% of which are singletons. This sample comprised unsorted PBMCs, obtained 1 year after starting antiretroviral therapy. These TCRs come from a man between 18 and 35 years old with HIV. The CDR3 runs from the conserved cysteine through the conserved F or W. Each record gives: V gene, J gene, CDR3 protein.

>TRBV19|TRBJ1-5
CASSIGRRGNQPQHF
>TRBV27|TRBJ2-7
CASSPYAGTGGFYEQYF
>TRBV4-1|TRBJ1-4
CASSQLGQAATNEKLFF
>TRBV27|TRBJ1-2
CASSPRPGNGYTF
>TRBV21-1|TRBJ2-1
CASSKGLAGGENEQFF
>TRBV7-2|TRBJ1-2
CASSSLDRLRVGYTF
>TRBV5-4|TRBJ2-3
CASSYPGLPADTQYF
>TRBV11-2|TRBJ1-1
CASSLGDSTEAFF
>TRBV4-1|TRBJ2-7
CASSLGLAGTYEQYF
>TRBV4-1|TRBJ2-1
CASSHQSNEQFF
>TRBV18|TRBJ2-5
CASSPLGQETQYF
>TRBV4-1|TRBJ1-5
CASSPPGGHQPQHF
>TRBV27|TRBJ1-1
CASSLSPGGTEAFF
>TRBV25-1|TRBJ1-4
CASRHFGNEKLFF
>TRBV6-5|TRBJ2-7
CASSYSPALYEQYF
>TRBV5-4|TRBJ1-2
CASRGQDLANYGYTF
>TRBV10-3|TRBJ2-3
CAISGGALAGGRRTDTQYF
>TRBV29-1|TRBJ1-1
CSVKRLNTEAFF
>TRBV5-4|TRBJ1-2
CASSLRQGYPGGYTF
>TRBV6-5|TRBJ2-7
CASSPGTVLYEQYF
>TRBV6-4|TRBJ1-1
CASSERGTSEAFF
>TRBV27|TRBJ2-7
CASSLGGAPGEQYF
>TRBV5-1|TRBJ1-1
CASSLHPRQAEAFF
>TRBV9|TRBJ2-7
CASSALGSYEQYF
>TRBV9|TRBJ2-7
CASSNGLAGGPYEQYF
>TRBV2|TRBJ2-2
CATPSHSSGELFF
>TRBV7-9|TRBJ2-1
CASSSRQGGTNEQFF
>TRBV2|TRBJ1-1
CASSLGGGTEAFF
>TRBV19|TRBJ2-1
CASSSGLGSYNEQFF
>TRBV27|TRBJ2-2
CASQANTGELFF